The present T cell receptor beta chain was sequenced within a study of CD8 T cells in Susac syndrome. Findings and limits, study-wide: An acknowledgment was made by the study that its TCR sequencing and HLA analysis involved relatively few individuals.

Trimming cost V 5 bases and J 9 bases; bases outside gene matches: 22. CDR1 and CDR2 (germline): LGHDT, YNNKEL (reference sequence). This CDR3 is built from 18 residues. Random hexamers were used to reverse transcribe about 0.45 to 1 ug of RNA. The TCR beta CDR3 was amplified by immunoSEQ multiplex PCR across 54 Vbeta, 13 Jbeta. One entry per CDR3 protein results from TCRdb running MiXCR on the immunoSEQ multiplex PCR reads. There are about 240,000 distinct CDR3 sequences in the sample; roughly 95% occur only once, and 0.1% lies in the top ten. This clonotype appeared once. Its target is unknown. Patients with Susac syndrome fulfilled recently defined diagnostic criteria for definite or probable disease.

Sequenced: CD4+ T cells from PBMCs. The chain carries TRBV3-1 and TRBJ2-1; 7 bases align to TRBD2. The clonotype was recovered from a human donor with Susac syndrome. In DNA form, the CDR3 reads TGTGCCAGCAGCTCAAAGCGGGCGGGAGTACGAGCAGCTGGTGAGCAGTTCTTC. Protein: CASSSKRAGVRAAGEQFF.